This T cell receptor beta chain was obtained from a study of shared clonotypes between healthy human individuals. It was into CD45RA+ naive and CD45RA-negative memory subsets that the CD4+ cells were split. CDR3 length equals 15 residues. Per the germline V gene, CDR1 is MNHEY and CDR2 is SVGAGI. V was pared by 5 bases and J by 4 bases, with 17 bases between. The table lists this clone with a count of one. The repertoire was sequenced with immunoSEQ multiplex PCR; TCRdb's copy has only in-frame clones and lacks some. Among around 1.1 million clones listed, around three quarters were seen once. Sequencing was performed on memory CD4+ T cells from PBMCs. Noted subset: CD45RA-negative fraction. The receptor comes from a man younger than 35 in good health. Some clones in this sample may be carry-over from other donors' samples. The chain has TRBV6-5 and TRBJ2-5; D might be TRBD1 or TRBD2, each matching 5 bases. As DNA, the CDR3 is TGTGCCAGCAGTCTTGGTGTGGATGGGGGAGAGACCCAGTACTTC. Protein: CASSLGVDGGETQYF.